A selection of T cell receptor beta chains follows, all from one sample in a study of blood T cells in healthy people across ages. TCRdb passed the 5' RACE reads through MiXCR, listing each CDR3 protein once. The table lists 800,000 to 950,000 distinct CDR3 sequences, under 50% of them singletons. The specimen sequenced was blood. The origin of the receptors is a man younger than 40 in good health. Both conserved end residues are part of each CDR3. Fields, in order: V gene, CDR3 protein.

v_gene: TRBV20-1
CDR3aa: CSAVGDEQYF

v_gene: TRBV20-1
CDR3aa: CSARPLRGNREKLFF

v_gene: TRBV28
CDR3aa: CASSSPRRGNIQYF

v_gene: TRBV7-9
CDR3aa: CASSLAPRIYGYTF

v_gene: TRBV5-6
CDR3aa: CASSTRGSRWEKLFF

v_gene: TRBV7-6
CDR3aa: CASSLGIDTQYF

v_gene: TRBV7-9
CDR3aa: CASSFESRGGEQFF

v_gene: TRBV5-1
CDR3aa: CASSFYRGNLETQYF

v_gene: TRBV20-1
CDR3aa: CSARDGTSQAKNIQYF

v_gene: TRBV5-1
CDR3aa: CASNAPETGGFGYTF

v_gene: TRBV5-1
CDR3aa: CASRQTGTGRTGELFF

v_gene: TRBV7-2
CDR3aa: CASRRTGSDTEAFF

v_gene: TRBV5-1
CDR3aa: CASSSPGLPPDTQYF

v_gene: TRBV15
CDR3aa: CATSRDPRNLFF

v_gene: TRBV6-1
CDR3aa: CASSEPGEVYNEQFF

v_gene: TRBV29-1
CDR3aa: CSVEDGAISYEQYF

v_gene: TRBV15
CDR3aa: CATSRGGGSAPNMNTEAFF

v_gene: TRBV6-6
CDR3aa: CASSPPMGAQANYGYTF

v_gene: TRBV6-2/TRBV6-3
CDR3aa: CASFTTYNEQFF

v_gene: TRBV20-1
CDR3aa: CSARGTRGGNIQYF

v_gene: TRBV19
CDR3aa: CASNGHSASNTQYF

v_gene: TRBV4-2
CDR3aa: CASSSRQLANYGYTF

v_gene: TRBV4-1
CDR3aa: CASSQGGGAYEQYF

v_gene: TRBV4-1
CDR3aa: CASSQLGLGSQETQYF

v_gene: TRBV5-1
CDR3aa: CASSLRTGEGSEQYF

v_gene: TRBV6-1
CDR3aa: CASILLAGEYNEQFF

v_gene: TRBV4-1
CDR3aa: CASSQGSQTGPTDTQYF

v_gene: TRBV25-1
CDR3aa: CASRTGESSPLHF

v_gene: TRBV28
CDR3aa: CASTSGDHVYGYTF

v_gene: TRBV6-2/TRBV6-3
CDR3aa: CASSFTRDYEQYF

v_gene: TRBV5-1
CDR3aa: CASSFTGATNTEAFF

v_gene: TRBV6-5
CDR3aa: CASRTSGGQFF

v_gene: TRBV5-1
CDR3aa: CASSLGQDHYEQYF

v_gene: TRBV28
CDR3aa: CASSLSSGNTIYF

v_gene: TRBV29-1
CDR3aa: CSVLSGTQYF

v_gene: TRBV13
CDR3aa: CASSPERQGNTDTQYF

v_gene: TRBV28
CDR3aa: CASSFWAGAAESSYNEQFF